This T cell receptor beta chain was retrieved from a study of cytomegalovirus exposure and HLA in healthy donors. About this clone itself: What it binds is unknown.

Use of 60 Vbeta and 13 Jbeta primers characterized the PCR. TCRdb keeps only in-frame clones here, not all; method: immunoSEQ multiplex PCR. The sample contains approximately 140,000 clones, about three fifths of which appear only once. The V and J ends lost 4 bases and 1 base respectively, with 11 bases between them. Germline loops: CDR1 SGDLS, CDR2 YYNGEE. This CDR3 is built from 14 residues. There were likely unrecorded immune exposures, though donors were nominally healthy when sampled. Study-level results: Within a later analysis, the majority of CMV-associated TCR beta chains appeared HLA-restricted.

The chain employs TRBV9 and TRBJ1-2; D ambiguous. Sample: PBMCs. The receptor's source is a woman aged 60-70 years in good health and CMV-seropositive. CDR3 amino acids: CASSSANNNYGYTF. CDR3 nucleotides: TGTGCCAGCAGCAGCGCAAACAATAACTATGGCTACACCTTC.